The 7 T cell receptor beta chains below all came from one sample that was sequenced in a study of cytomegalovirus exposure and HLA in healthy donors. The PCR was carried out with 60 Vbeta primers and 13 Jbeta primers. Here immunoSEQ multiplex PCR was the method, and the copy in TCRdb shows in-frame clones only, minus some. The repertoire holds some 130,000 clones, with around 75% as singletons. The sequencing input was PBMCs. These receptors were obtained from a man in his forties in good health and CMV-seronegative.

The chain joins TRBV18 to TRBJ1-2; D gene unclear. Germline V gives CDR1 KGHSH, CDR2 LQKENI. This CDR3 spans 13 amino acids. V lost 2 bases and J 3 bases, leaving 7 bases between the germline ends. As DNA, the CDR3 is TGTGCCAGCTCACCAGACAAGGACTATGGCTACACCTTC. Its translation is CASSPDKDYGYTF.

CDR3 nucleotide sequence: TGTGCCAGCAGACTACAGGGTAGCAATCAGCCCCAGCATTTT. Protein sequence: CASRLQGSNQPQHF. This sequence joins TRBV6-5 and TRBJ1-5; possible D gene TRBD1, 6 bases. Germline lookup yields CDR1 MNHEY and CDR2 SVGAGI. This CDR3 comprises 14 residues. Trimming took 6 bases from V and 0 from J, leaving 9 bases between them.

J is TRBJ2-7 and V is TRBV5-4, with 7 bases lining up with TRBD2. V dropped 2 bases and J dropped 4; count of bases not matched to a gene: 15. This CDR3 contains 17 residues. In germline, CDR1 is SGHNT, CDR2 YYREEE (reference sequence). The CDR3: CASSFGLVGTTLYEQYF. The CDR3 DNA reads as TGTGCCAGCAGCTTCGGACTAGTTGGGACCACTCTATACGAGCAGTACTTC.

This clone showed up just a few times. This CDR3 reads CASTTTGAGNTIYF. The CDR3 DNA reads as TGTGCCAGCACTACGACAGGGGCTGGAAACACCATATATTTT. V and J are TRBV19 and TRBJ1-3, with 8 bases identical to TRBD1. The CDR3 is 14 amino acids. Germline V gene lookup returns CDR1 LNHDA and CDR2 SQIVND (reference sequence). V gave up 9 bases and J gave up 2 bases; unmatched junction bases: 6.

This chain joins TRBV18 and TRBJ1-1, with 9 bases identical to TRBD1. The CDR3 covers 14 residues. Germline V lookup: CDR1 KGHSH, CDR2 LQKENI. V shed 3 bases and J 1 base; nucleotides not matched to a gene: 0. The CDR3: CASSPTGGNTEAFF. The CDR3 DNA reads as TGTGCCAGCTCACCGACAGGGGGGAACACTGAAGCTTTCTTT. Full variable domain (outside the CDR3, taken from reference TRBV18 and TRBJ1-1): NAGVMQNPRHLVRRRGQEARLRCSPMKGHSHVYWYRQLPEEGLKFMVYLQKENIIDESGMPKERFSAEFPKEGPSILRIQQVVRGDSAAYFCASSPTGGNTEAFFGQGTRLTVV.

The rearrangement joins TRBV6-5 to TRBJ2-3; tentative D call: TRBD1 (5 bases). Germline V gives CDR1 MNHEY, CDR2 SVGAGI. V was pared by 4 bases and J by 2 bases, with 16 bases between. The CDR3 covers 16 residues. Written as DNA, the CDR3 is TGTGCCAGCAGTTCTAAGACCAACAGGTTCACAGATACGCAGTATTTT. This sequence encodes CASSSKTNRFTDTQYF.

V usage is TRBV5-4 and J usage is TRBJ2-5; TRBD2 aligns across 8 bases. Germline CDR1 reads SGHNT; CDR2 reads YYREEE (reference sequence). The CDR3 is made up of 14 amino acids. After removal of 3 bases from V and 2 bases from J, the junction contained 3 bases not matched to a gene. The DNA of the CDR3 is TGTGCCAGCAGCTCCGGACTAGCTCAAGAGACCCAGTACTTC. The encoded protein is CASSSGLAQETQYF. The full variable domain, completed using reference TRBV5-4 and TRBJ2-5, is ETGVTQSPTHLIKTRGQQVTLRCSSQSGHNTVSWYQQALGQGPQFIFQYYREEENGRGNFPPRFSGLQFPNYSSELNVNALELDDSALYLCASSSGLAQETQYFGPGTRLLVL.